This is a list of T cell receptor beta chains from one sample in a study of shared clonotypes between healthy human individuals. Some clones are missing from TCRdb's copy, which holds only in-frame ones; the method was immunoSEQ multiplex PCR. The sample lists about 87,000 clones; less than 60% were seen once. Sequencing was done on a sample of PBMCs. Receptor source: a woman aged 40 to 50 in good health. Some clones in this sample may be carry-over from other donors' samples. CDR3s leave out the opening cysteine and the closing phenylalanine or tryptophan. The D gene is left open where the match is weak.

CDR3aa | j_gene | d_gene | v_gene
SVGSEMNTEAS | TRBJ1-1 | NA | TRBV29-1
ATSRRTRQGQQY | TRBJ2-7 | TRBD1 | TRBV15
ASSVAGGSNTEAF | TRBJ1-1 | NA | TRBV9
ASSLSTLNEQF | TRBJ2-1 | NA | TRBV5-4
ASNGYRPSDGTEAF | TRBJ1-1 | NA | TRBV23-1
ASSGGQETQY | TRBJ2-5 | NA | TRBV18
ASSVGPRGPTYEQY | TRBJ2-7 | NA | TRBV9
ASSEDRGYNQPQH | TRBJ1-5 | TRBD1 | TRBV25-1
ASSSTGSGLF | TRBJ1-4 | TRBD1 | TRBV7-9
AAGIHRVDEQF | TRBJ2-1 | NA | TRBV7-8
ASRFEGDTEAF | TRBJ1-1 | NA | TRBV25-1
ASSFGTSVNTGELF | TRBJ2-2 | TRBD2 | TRBV28
ACGATGPQH | TRBJ1-5 | NA | TRBV30
ASSVSPGIQETQY | TRBJ2-5 | NA | TRBV9